The 22 T cell receptor beta chains listed next were all sequenced from one sample in a study of blood T cells in healthy people across ages. A sample-barcoded 5' primer and a J-beta primer mix were used in a second PCR of about 7 to 12 cycles. TCRdb recomputed calls from the 5' RACE reads with MiXCR, one row per CDR3 protein. The sample consists of approximately 690,000 distinct CDR3 sequences, roughly two fifths of them appearing once. Input material: blood. These receptors were obtained from an elderly man in good health.

The rearrangement uses TRBV7-9 and TRBJ2-5; D call uncertain. The J call could be wrong; TRBJ2-7 is a better fit for the DNA end. Germline loops: CDR1 SEHNR, CDR2 FQNEAQ (reference sequence). CDR3 length: 13 residues. The CDR3 coding sequence is TGTGCCAGCAGCTTAGCTCGTACTGGCGAGCAGTACTTC. This gives the protein CASSLARTGEQYF.

In this sample, this clonotype turned up once. One junction end disagrees with the germline gene, perhaps due to a read error. The V call is TRBV20-1, the J call TRBJ1-2; tentatively, D is TRBD1 (6 bases). CDR3 length: 18 residues. From germline, CDR1 is DFQATT and CDR2 SNEGSKA (reference sequence). CDR3: CSARDLNPGERGNYGYTF. In DNA, the CDR3 is TGCAGTGCTAGAGATCTGAACCCAGGGGAAAGAGGAAACTACGGCTACACCTTC.

The chain is built from TRBV6-5 and TRBJ2-2; 9 bases map to TRBD1. The CDR3 is made up of 15 amino acids. V shed 0 bases and J 6 bases; nucleotides not matched to a gene: 2. Germline loops: CDR1 MNHEY, CDR2 SVGAGI. The CDR3 loop is CASSYSRDRAGELFF. CDR3 sequence (DNA): TGTGCCAGCAGTTACTCAAGGGACAGGGCCGGGGAGCTGTTTTTT.

To note about this clonotype: Compared with germline, one end of the junction differs, possibly owing to a read error. The rearrangement uses TRBV24-1 and TRBJ2-1; 9 positions match TRBD1. CDR3 length: 15 residues. Germline loops: CDR1 KGHDR, CDR2 SFDVKD. CDR3 protein: CAASDFGTGIGGQFF. DNA of the CDR3: TGTGCCGCCAGTGATTTTGGGACAGGGATTGGCGGTCAGTTCTTC.

The sample holds a few counts of this clonotype. The chain couples TRBV12-3 or TRBV12-4 to TRBJ2-1; D is ambiguous. The CDR3 is 12 residues long. V gave up 6 bases and J gave up 8 bases, with 11 bases separating them. Written as DNA, the CDR3 is TGTGCCAGCAGGATCGATGATTATGAGCAGTTCTTC. This gives the protein CASRIDDYEQFF.

This clonotype was seen only a few times. V is TRBV20-1 and J is TRBJ2-3; D ambiguous. V was pared by 3 bases and J by 0 bases, with 16 bases between. The length of the CDR3 is 16 residues. Looked up from germline, CDR1 is DFQATT and CDR2 is SNEGSKA (reference sequence). The CDR3 DNA sequence: TGCAGTGCTAGGAACATGCTTATCAGTAGCACAGATACGCAGTATTTT. It codes for CSARNMLISSTDTQYF.

This clonotype was counted only a few times. This chain links TRBV5-1 with TRBJ2-7, with 11 bases matching TRBD1. Germline CDR1 and CDR2: SGHRS and YFSETQ. Losses at the gene ends were 4 bases for V and 7 bases for J; bases not matched to a gene: 7. The CDR3 extends over 14 amino acids. This chain's CDR3 is CASSIRTGGGEQYF. CDR3 nucleotide sequence: TGCGCCAGCAGCATCCGGACAGGGGGCGGGGAGCAGTACTTC.

The rearrangement uses TRBV24-1 and TRBJ1-2, with D perhaps TRBD1 (5 bases). CDR1 KGHDR and CDR2 SFDVKD come from the germline V gene. The CDR3 totals 13 residues. Deletions cut 4 bases from V and 5 bases from J, with 10 bases between. CDR3: CATSDGTRYGYTF. The CDR3 nucleotides read TGTGCCACCAGTGACGGGACGCGATATGGCTACACCTTC.

V gene TRBV20-1 combines with J gene TRBJ1-1, with 12 bases identical to TRBD1. J lost 5 bases, V lost 6 bases, and 13 bases had no gene match. The CDR3 spans 16 residues. The germline V gene has CDR1 DFQATT and CDR2 SNEGSKA (reference sequence). CDR3: CSAPRGTGGAGTEAFF. The CDR3, as DNA: TGCAGTGCCCCCAGGGGGACAGGGGGCGCCGGGACTGAAGCTTTCTTT.

The sample holds a few counts of this clonotype. This chain joins TRBV27 and TRBJ2-7; the D is unclear. The CDR3 loop spans 15 amino acids. Trimming removed 4 bases from V and 0 bases from J, with 13 bases in between. The germline V gene encodes CDR1 MNHEY and CDR2 SMNVEV (reference sequence). The chain's CDR3 is CASSSPAQSSYEQYF. The DNA of the CDR3 is TGTGCCAGCAGTTCCCCGGCACAGAGCTCCTACGAGCAGTACTTC.

The genes are TRBV7-3 and TRBJ2-1, with 10 bases aligning to TRBD2. There are 19 residues in the CDR3. With V trimmed by 1 base and J by 0 bases, 9 bases remained unmatched. Germline CDR1 SGHTA, CDR2 FQGTGA. The DNA for the CDR3 is TGTGCCAGCAGCTTAATACGGGCCACTAGCGGGATCTCCTACAATGAGCAGTTCTTC. Translation gives CASSLIRATSGISYNEQFF.

The chain has TRBV24-1 and TRBJ2-3; the D gene is possibly TRBD2 (6 bases). The V end was cut by 7 bases, the J end by 0 bases, with 13 bases between. Per germline, CDR1 KGHDR and CDR2 SFDVKD. The CDR3 covers 15 residues. The chain's CDR3 is CATRETGTSTDTQYF. DNA for the CDR3: TGTGCCACCAGAGAAACCGGGACTAGCACAGATACGCAGTATTTT.

The genes are TRBV7-2 and TRBJ2-3; 7 bases are a match to TRBD2. The J segment lost 2 bases and the V segment lost 5 bases, leaving 7 bases of the junction unmatched. Germline V gives CDR1 SGHTA, CDR2 FQGNSA. The CDR3 has 15 residues. The CDR3 region is CASSPNAGVTDTQYF. Here the CDR3 DNA reads TGTGCCAGCAGCCCCAACGCGGGGGTCACAGATACGCAGTATTTT.

V usage is TRBV7-9 and J usage is TRBJ1-3; D remains ambiguous. Germline CDR1 is SEHNR and CDR2 is FQNEAQ (reference sequence). CDR3 length: 11 amino acids. Trimming removed 3 bases at V and 11 bases at J, with 8 bases between. The CDR3 spells CASSFKEPIYF. CDR3 DNA: TGTGCCAGCAGCTTCAAGGAGCCCATATATTTT.

This chain joins TRBV7-2 and TRBJ2-3; D is unresolved. Germline V gives CDR1 SGHTA, CDR2 FQGNSA. V was cut by 5 bases and J by 2 bases, with 14 bases left in between. The CDR3 is made up of 15 amino acids. CDR3 DNA sequence: TGTGCCAGCAGCCCACGGCTCCTCCCCACAGATACGCAGTATTTT. Amino acids: CASSPRLLPTDTQYF.

This clonotype was seen at least ten times. The chain uses TRBV12-3 or TRBV12-4 and TRBJ2-5; 8 nucleotides line up with TRBD1. The CDR3 has 15 amino acids. The V gene end was trimmed by 5 bases and the J gene end by 6 bases; junction bases not matched to a gene: 11. The CDR3 is CASSSRRTGKKTQYF. In DNA, the CDR3 is TGTGCCAGCAGTAGCCGCCGGACAGGGAAGAAGACCCAGTACTTC.

V gene TRBV6-6 combines with J gene TRBJ1-2; 8 bases fit TRBD1. This CDR3 is built from 16 residues. Trimming at V came to 6 bases and at J to 2 bases, leaving 11 bases not matched to a gene. From germline, CDR1 is MNHNY and CDR2 SVGAGI (reference sequence). CDR3 coding DNA: TGTGCCAGCAGACAACCCAGGGGGCGAGAGAACTATGGCTACACCTTC. This encodes CASRQPRGRENYGYTF.

This clonotype was detected ten times or more. The chain employs TRBV14 and TRBJ2-4; 7 bases line up with TRBD1. CDR3 length: 15 residues. Germline-derived CDR1 and CDR2 are SGHDN and FVKESK. V lost 4 bases to trimming and J lost 1 base; unmatched junction nucleotides: 4. The CDR3 sequence: CASSREGAAKNIQYF. As DNA, the CDR3 is TGTGCCAGCAGCCGAGAGGGGGCGGCCAAAAACATTCAGTACTTC. Complete variable domain (other parts from reference TRBV14 and TRBJ2-4): EAGVTQFPSHSVIEKGQTVTLRCDPISGHDNLYWYRRVMGKEIKFLLHFVKESKQDESGMPNNRFLAERTGGTYSTLKVQPAELEDSGVYFCASSREGAAKNIQYFGAGTRLSVL.

This clonotype was observed at least ten times. The V call is TRBV7-2, the J call TRBJ2-1; TRBD1 aligns across 7 bases. J gave up 3 bases and V 4 bases, and 12 bases lay outside the gene matches. This CDR3 comprises 17 residues. Germline V gene sequence: CDR1 SGHTA, CDR2 FQGNSA. CDR3 residues: CASSSFPPGQLYNEQFF. The CDR3 DNA sequence: TGTGCCAGCAGCTCCTTTCCTCCGGGACAGCTCTACAATGAGCAGTTCTTC.

V gene TRBV2 combines with J gene TRBJ1-2; tentative D call: TRBD1 (5 bases). V was pared by 6 bases and J by 2 bases, with 13 bases between. The CDR3 has 14 amino acids. CDR1 is SNHLY and CDR2 is FYNNEI in the germline V gene. The CDR3 here is CASSNPGPNYGYTF. The CDR3 DNA reads TGTGCCAGCAGCAACCCGGGACCAAACTATGGCTACACCTTC.

This clonotype has more than one count but fewer than ten. The chain couples TRBV20-1 to TRBJ2-3; D might be TRBD2 (6 bases). This CDR3 comprises 15 residues. V shed 4 bases and J shed 4 bases, with 18 bases lying between them. In germline, CDR1 is DFQATT, CDR2 SNEGSKA (reference sequence). The CDR3 sequence is CSAIDSGVRSDTQYF. As DNA, the CDR3 is TGCAGTGCTATAGACTCGGGAGTCAGGTCAGATACGCAGTATTTT.

The sample holds a few counts of this clonotype. The chain links TRBV28 to TRBJ2-1, with D perhaps matching TRBD1 (5 bases). Germline V lookup: CDR1 MDHEN, CDR2 SYDVKM. This CDR3 spans 16 amino acids. V shed 11 bases and J shed 6 bases, with 26 bases lying between them. The chain's CDR3 is CAANDLGPLASNEQFF. CDR3 DNA sequence: TGTGCCGCGAACGACTTGGGGCCCCTCGCTTCCAATGAGCAGTTCTTC.